This T cell receptor (beta chain) emerged from a study of T-cell reconstitution after alpha-beta-depleted transplantation in children. Note on this clonotype: The antigen remains unidentified.

V lost 4 bases and J lost 4; bases outside the gene matches: 8. This CDR3 is built from 15 residues. Germline CDR1 is SGHRS and CDR2 is YFSETQ. Unique molecular identifiers tagged the TCRbeta library. One entry per CDR3 protein results from TCRdb running MiXCR on the PCR reads. Of around 420,000 distinct CDR3 sequences detected, around 16% appear once; the ten largest clones hold 29%. Study results and caveats: Some patients owed their high day-60 TCRbeta diversity to surviving recipient T cells and thymic progenitors. At one year after transplant, newly produced T cells mostly accounted for T-cell counts and diversity. Expanded graft clones, several hundred of them, were reportedly the source of alpha-beta T cells about two months after transplant.

J is TRBJ2-7 and V is TRBV5-1; 10 bases fit TRBD1. The source material was PBMCs, mostly from graft donor cells, sampled 360 days after TCRalphabeta/CD19-depleted stem cell transplant. The TCR sequence derives from a boy under three years old who had a stem cell transplant for Wiskott-Aldrich syndrome, so the T cells may come from the graft donor. The CDR3 here is CASSLNRGQGYEQYF. In DNA form, the CDR3 reads TGCGCCAGCAGCCTAAATAGGGGACAGGGGTACGAGCAGTACTTC.